Below, 28 T cell receptor beta chains from the same sample are listed, as sequenced in a study of cytomegalovirus exposure and HLA in healthy donors. It was with 60 Vbeta and 13 Jbeta primers that the PCR ran. Sequencing used immunoSEQ multiplex PCR; TCRdb keeps in-frame clones, though not all of them. The sample carries some 150,000 clones, about four fifths recorded once. Sequencing input: PBMCs. These receptors were collected from a woman aged 18-30 years in good health and CMV-seronegative.

V and J are TRBV6-1 and TRBJ2-2; the match to TRBD2 covers 11 bases. From germline, CDR1 is MNHNS and CDR2 SASEGT. With 6 bases clipped from V and 3 bases from J, the junction kept 3 bases outside the gene matches. CDR3 length equals 15 residues. As DNA, the CDR3 is TGTGCCAGCAGAGAACTAGCGGGAGACACCGGGGAGCTGTTTTTT. Its translation is CASRELAGDTGELFF.

In its sample, this clone was seen a few times. J is TRBJ1-5 and V is TRBV10-3; TRBD1 matches 8 bases. The CDR3 is 15 amino acids. CDR1 ENHRY and CDR2 SYGVKD come from the germline V gene. V was clipped by 4 bases and J by 1 base; unmatched bases: 3. The CDR3 bases are TGTGCCATCAGTGTCAACAGGGGGAGCAATCAGCCCCAGCATTTT. Its translation: CAISVNRGSNQPQHF.

The chain joins TRBV29-1 to TRBJ1-5; D gene unclear. The CDR3 length is 14 residues. V dropped 4 bases and J dropped 5 bases, with 15 bases sitting between them. Germline CDR1 and CDR2: SQVTM and ANQGSEA. CDR3 protein: CSVAWPEVDQPQHF. Written as DNA, the CDR3 is TGCAGCGTTGCCTGGCCGGAGGTCGATCAGCCCCAGCATTTT.

The rearrangement joins TRBV28 to TRBJ2-1, with no clear D. Germline V gives CDR1 MDHEN, CDR2 SYDVKM. The CDR3 loop spans 12 amino acids. CDR3: CATFARYNEQFF. The DNA of the CDR3 is TGTGCGACGTTCGCCAGGTACAATGAGCAGTTCTTC.

This chain uses TRBV7-8 with TRBJ2-1, with D possibly matching TRBD1 (6 bases). V was trimmed by 6 bases and J by 4 bases, leaving 13 bases between them. In germline, CDR1 is SGHVS, CDR2 FQNEAQ. The CDR3 covers 14 residues. The DNA for the CDR3 is TGTGCCAGCAGGGTGGGACAAACTTACAATGAGCAGTTCTTC. It encodes CASRVGQTYNEQFF.

The gene calls are TRBV21-1 and TRBJ1-1; TRBD1 is the table's D call and was not checked against the DNA. TRBV21-1 is a listed pseudogene. This CDR3 has 19 residues. In DNA form, the CDR3 reads TGTGCCAGCAGCAAACTAGGGTTGTTACAGGGACCCTCGAACACTGAAGCTTTCTTT. Amino acids: CASSKLGLLQGPSNTEAFF.

This clone was seen a few times. This chain uses TRBV28 with TRBJ2-7; 10 bases are shared with TRBD2. The CDR3 extends over 19 amino acids. V gave up 6 bases and J gave up 0 bases; unmatched junction bases: 17. The V gene's germline CDR1 is MDHEN and CDR2 SYDVKM. CDR3 nucleotide sequence: TGTGCCAGCAGCCCCCCGGGACTAGCGCACAACTCAAACTCCTACGAGCAGTACTTC. Translated: CASSPPGLAHNSNSYEQYF. The entire variable domain, with the rest obtained from reference TRBV28 and TRBJ2-7, is as follows: DVKVTQSSRYLVKRTGEKVFLECVQDMDHENMFWYRQDPGLGLRLIYFSYDVKMKEKGDIPEGYSVSREKKERFSLILESASTNQTSMYLCASSPPGLAHNSNSYEQYFGPGTRLTVT.

This clone was detected once. The chain carries TRBV9 and TRBJ2-7; 7 nucleotides agree with TRBD1. The CDR3 contains 14 residues. Germline V lookup: CDR1 SGDLS, CDR2 YYNGEE. Trimming took 3 bases from V and 6 from J; bases not matched to a gene: 9. This CDR3 reads CASSEFRQGGEQYF. Written as DNA, the CDR3 is TGTGCCAGCAGCGAATTTCGACAGGGCGGCGAGCAGTACTTC.

The V gene is TRBV28, the J gene TRBJ2-3; D might be TRBD2 (6 bases). Per the germline V gene, CDR1 is MDHEN and CDR2 is SYDVKM. This CDR3 has 17 residues. V lost 6 bases and J lost 2, with 21 bases in between. The CDR3 region has the DNA TGTGCCAGCAGGTGGGGGAGGTCCACAGGTCTCACAGATACGCAGTATTTT. It translates to CASRWGRSTGLTDTQYF.

The rearrangement uses TRBV9 and TRBJ2-7, with 7 bases fitting TRBD2. The CDR3 spans 16 residues. CDR1 and CDR2 (germline): SGDLS, YYNGEE. Trimming at V came to 0 bases and at J to 0 bases, leaving 6 bases not matched to a gene. The CDR3 nucleotides are TGTGCCAGCAGCGTAGGGGGACTAACTAGCTCCTACGAGCAGTACTTC. Its protein is CASSVGGLTSSYEQYF.

This chain uses TRBV7-2 with TRBJ2-7; a weak D match, TRBD1 (6 bases). With 1 base removed from V and 0 bases from J, the gap between germline ends came to 7 bases. The germline V gene has CDR1 SGHTA and CDR2 FQGNSA. This CDR3 has 14 amino acids. The CDR3 DNA follows: TGTGCCAGCAGCTTAGACAGGGACTCCTACGAGCAGTACTTC. It translates to CASSLDRDSYEQYF.

The chain combines TRBV15 with TRBJ2-1, with TRBD2 as a possible D gene (6 bases). Germline lookup yields CDR1 LNHNV and CDR2 YYDKDF (reference sequence). Trimming left V 8 bases short and J 10 bases short, with 21 bases between. The CDR3 is 14 residues long. The CDR3 nucleotides are TGTGCCACCGCTAAGAGTTCGACGCGGGGCGAGCAGTTCTTC. This translates into CATAKSSTRGEQFF.

The chain links TRBV6-1 to TRBJ2-1; 8 nucleotides match TRBD1. V trimming: 4 bases; J trimming: 11 bases; junction bases outside the gene matches: 4. This CDR3 comprises 12 residues. Germline V gives CDR1 MNHNS, CDR2 SASEGT. In DNA, the CDR3 is TGTGCCAGCAGTGCCGGGACAGGAAAGCAGTTCTTC. Translation: CASSAGTGKQFF.

The chain employs TRBV27 and TRBJ1-2; maybe TRBD1 (5 bases). There are 13 residues in the CDR3. The V end was cut by 7 bases, the J end by 7 bases, with 16 bases between. The germline CDR1 and CDR2 sequences are MNHEY and SMNVEV (reference sequence). CDR3 sequence reads: CASKSLQRGGYTF. Here the CDR3 DNA reads TGTGCCAGCAAGTCCCTCCAAAGGGGTGGCTACACCTTC.

This clone has only a few counts. The chain carries TRBV27 and TRBJ1-4; 9 bases agree with TRBD1. Trimming took 6 bases from V and 4 from J; bases not matched to a gene: 12. The CDR3 loop spans 17 amino acids. Germline lookup yields CDR1 MNHEY and CDR2 SMNVEV (reference sequence). The CDR3 DNA sequence: TGTGCCAGCAGGCTCACAGGGGGCGGAGGGTTTAATGAAAAACTGTTTTTT. Its translation is CASRLTGGGGFNEKLFF.

V is TRBV4-2 and J is TRBJ1-2, with no clear D. The CDR3 length is 16 residues. Germline CDR1 LGHNA, CDR2 YNFKEQ. V was clipped by 0 bases and J by 8 bases, with 19 bases between them. The CDR3 loop reads CASSQDRLTRLGGYTF. In DNA form, the CDR3 reads TGTGCCAGCAGCCAAGATCGATTAACGAGATTGGGCGGCTACACCTTC.

The rearrangement links TRBV19 to TRBJ2-3; 9 bases fit TRBD2. Germline loops: CDR1 LNHDA, CDR2 SQIVND (reference sequence). Germline trimming cut 1 base from V and 2 bases from J; bases unmatched to any gene: 4. This CDR3 has 16 residues. The DNA of the CDR3 is TGTGCCAGTAGTATAGGCGGGGGGGTCCTCACAGATACGCAGTATTTT. It yields the protein CASSIGGGVLTDTQYF.

The chain employs TRBV5-1 and TRBJ2-1, with a possible D match to TRBD2 (6 bases). The germline V gene encodes CDR1 SGHRS and CDR2 YFSETQ. The CDR3 is 15 amino acids. Trimming took 0 bases from V and 4 from J, leaving 11 bases between them. The CDR3 spells CASSLAGTPYNEQFF. CDR3 in DNA: TGCGCCAGCAGCTTGGCCGGGACTCCTTACAATGAGCAGTTCTTC.

This chain links TRBV7-2 with TRBJ2-3; the match to TRBD2 covers 12 bases. The CDR3 extends over 19 amino acids. Trimming removed 0 bases from V and 1 base from J; junction bases left unmatched: 8. From germline, CDR1 is SGHTA and CDR2 FQGNSA. CDR3 sequence: CASSLAPASGRAGTDTQYF. The CDR3, as DNA: TGTGCCAGCAGCTTAGCGCCGGCTAGCGGGAGGGCTGGCACAGATACGCAGTATTTT.

J is TRBJ2-3 and V is TRBV19; tentative D call: TRBD2 (5 bases). CDR1 and CDR2 (germline): LNHDA, SQIVND (reference sequence). This CDR3 has 14 amino acids. V dropped 7 bases and J dropped 0 bases, with 11 bases sitting between them. This CDR3 is CASKAVHSTDTQYF. The CDR3 DNA is TGTGCCAGTAAAGCGGTTCATAGCACAGATACGCAGTATTTT.

This rearrangement joins TRBV6-1 to TRBJ1-5; perhaps TRBD1 as D (6 bases). Trimming stripped 1 base from V and 7 bases from J, with 20 bases between. Per the germline V gene, CDR1 is MNHNS and CDR2 is SASEGT. The CDR3 is made up of 17 amino acids. The CDR3 DNA sequence: TGTGCCAGCAGTGAAGTTGGGGCCAGGACAGATTCCCAGCCCCAGCATTTT. Protein sequence: CASSEVGARTDSQPQHF.

CDR3: CASSHWGATSYEQYF. As DNA, the CDR3 is TGTGCCAGCAGCCATTGGGGAGCGACCTCCTACGAGCAGTACTTC. J is TRBJ2-7 and V is TRBV4-2; D is possibly TRBD2 (5 bases). The CDR3 consists of 15 residues. V was pared by 3 bases and J by 0 bases, with 12 bases between. In germline, CDR1 is LGHNA, CDR2 YNFKEQ.

The sample holds one count of this clone. This chain connects TRBV5-1 to TRBJ2-3; 8 bases are shared with TRBD2. The V segment lost 4 bases and the J segment 2 bases; nucleotides outside the gene matches: 18. CDR1 is SGHRS and CDR2 is YFSETQ in the germline V gene. The CDR3 is 19 amino acids. The CDR3: CASSRSGSPTRSHTDTQYF. CDR3 DNA sequence: TGCGCCAGCAGCCGGAGCGGGAGCCCCACCAGGTCACACACAGATACGCAGTATTTT. The entire variable domain, with the rest obtained from reference TRBV5-1 and TRBJ2-3, is as follows: KAGVTQTPRYLIKTRGQQVTLSCSPISGHRSVSWYQQTPGQGLQFLFEYFSETQRNKGNFPGRFSGRQFSNSRSEMNVSTLELGDSALYLCASSRSGSPTRSHTDTQYFGPGTRLTVL.

With regard to this clone: One junction end does not reproduce the germline sequence, and a read error may be involved. V is TRBV7-9 and J is TRBJ1-4; TRBD1 might be the D (6 bases). CDR3 length: 13 amino acids. Germline V lookup: CDR1 SEHNR, CDR2 FQNEAQ (reference sequence). The CDR3 loop is CSSSGTQNEKLFF. CDR3 DNA: TGTTCCAGCAGCGGGACACAGAATGAAAAACTGTTTTTT.

The rearrangement links TRBV5-1 to TRBJ2-3; D gene uncertain. CDR1 is SGHRS and CDR2 is YFSETQ in the germline V gene. The length of the CDR3 is 14 residues. V was pared by 1 base and J by 4 bases, with 10 bases between. CDR3 coding DNA: TGCGCCAGCAGCTTGAACGCAGTATCAGATACGCAGTATTTT. Encoded protein: CASSLNAVSDTQYF. Combining the CDR3 with reference TRBV5-1 and TRBJ2-3 gives the whole variable domain KAGVTQTPRYLIKTRGQQVTLSCSPISGHRSVSWYQQTPGQGLQFLFEYFSETQRNKGNFPGRFSGRQFSNSRSEMNVSTLELGDSALYLCASSLNAVSDTQYFGPGTRLTVL.

The V gene is TRBV7-3, the J gene TRBJ2-1, with 7 bases matching TRBD2. This CDR3 has 15 residues. The ends lost 5 bases at V and 8 bases at J; junction bases unmatched: 12. Germline V lookup: CDR1 SGHTA, CDR2 FQGTGA. Written as DNA, the CDR3 is TGTGCCAGCAGCCATGGTCGGGGGGAGGGCGATGAGCAGTTCTTC. Amino acid sequence: CASSHGRGEGDEQFF.

This clone came up a few times. V is TRBV9 and J is TRBJ2-7, with 10 bases identical to TRBD1. V dropped 3 bases and J dropped 5; count of bases not matched to a gene: 2. Germline lookup yields CDR1 SGDLS and CDR2 YYNGEE. The CDR3 totals 13 residues. CDR3 sequence reads: CASSAGTGDEQYF. Written as DNA, the CDR3 is TGTGCCAGCAGCGCGGGGACAGGGGACGAGCAGTACTTC.

The sample holds a few counts of this clone. The V gene is TRBV6-4, the J gene TRBJ1-2; 9 bases line up with TRBD1. The V segment lost 0 bases and the J segment 9 bases; nucleotides outside the gene matches: 8. Germline values: CDR1 MRHNA, CDR2 SNTAGT. This CDR3 is 15 amino acids long. CDR3 sequence: CASSDSTGGESSYTF. In DNA, the CDR3 is TGTGCCAGCAGTGACTCCACAGGGGGCGAATCGAGCTACACCTTC.